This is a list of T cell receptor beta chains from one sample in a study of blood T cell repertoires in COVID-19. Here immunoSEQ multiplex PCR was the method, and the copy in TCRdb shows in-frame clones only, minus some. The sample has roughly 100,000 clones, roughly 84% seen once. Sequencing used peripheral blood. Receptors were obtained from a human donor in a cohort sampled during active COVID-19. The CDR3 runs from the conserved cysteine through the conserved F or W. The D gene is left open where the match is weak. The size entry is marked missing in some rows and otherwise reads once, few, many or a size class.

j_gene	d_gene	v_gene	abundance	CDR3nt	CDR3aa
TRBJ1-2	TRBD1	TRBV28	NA	TGTGCCAGCAGACCCAACAGGGGGCGGTCCGCCGGGAGGGGTGGCTACACCTTC	CASRPNRGRSAGRGGYTF
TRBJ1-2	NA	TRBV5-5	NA	TGTGCCAGCAGCTCTGAATGGCTTCTCCTTCCGGGAGAGGACTATGGCTACACCTTC	CASSSEWLLLPGEDYGYTF
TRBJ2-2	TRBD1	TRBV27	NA	TGTGCCAGCAGTTTAACTTACCCCTACAGACAGGGGGCGCCCCGCGGGGAGCTGTTTTTT	CASSLTYPYRQGAPRGELFF
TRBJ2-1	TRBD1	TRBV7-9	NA	TGTGCCAGCAGCCCGCCGGACGGACAGGGGTACAATGAGCAGTTCTTC	CASSPPDGQGYNEQFF
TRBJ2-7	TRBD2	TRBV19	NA	TGTGCCAGTAGTATCCCGGGAGGTGACGAGCAGTACTTC	CASSIPGGDEQYF
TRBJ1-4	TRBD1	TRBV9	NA	TGTGCCAGCAGCGTAGAAGGAGGACAGGGGAGGGAAAAACTGTTTTTT	CASSVEGGQGREKLFF
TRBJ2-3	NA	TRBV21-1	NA	TGTGCCAGCAGCCCCCTCGGACAGGGTGGCACAGATACGCAGTATTTT	CASSPLGQGGTDTQYF
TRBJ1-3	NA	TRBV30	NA	TGTGCCTGGAGTCAAGGGGGAGGAAACACCATATATTTT	CAWSQGGGNTIYF
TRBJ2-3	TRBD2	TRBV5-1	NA	TGCGCCAGCAGCTTGACTAGCGGGAAGGCAGATACGCAGTATTTT	CASSLTSGKADTQYF
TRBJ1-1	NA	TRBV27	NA	TGTGCCAGCAGTCCAGACGGGTTGTGGGTTTTGGGCACTGAAGCTTTCTTT	CASSPDGLWVLGTEAFF
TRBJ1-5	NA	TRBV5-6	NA	TGTGCCAGCAGCTTCGGAGGAGGCGATCAGCCCCAGCATTTT	CASSFGGGDQPQHF
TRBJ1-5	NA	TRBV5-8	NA	TGTGCCAGCAGCTTGAGTGGTACAGGTAGCAATCAGCCCCAGCATTTT	CASSLSGTGSNQPQHF
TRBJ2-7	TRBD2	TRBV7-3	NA	TGTGCCAGCAGCTTGACTAGCGGGAACTACGAGCAGTACTTC	CASSLTSGNYEQYF
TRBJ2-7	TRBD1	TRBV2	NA	TGTGCCAGCAGGCCGGGACAGGGGGCAAACGAGCAGTACTTC	CASRPGQGANEQYF
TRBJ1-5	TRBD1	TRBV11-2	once	TGTGCCAGCAGCGTTGGGACAGGGGGGGGTCAGCCCCAGCATTTT	CASSVGTGGGQPQHF
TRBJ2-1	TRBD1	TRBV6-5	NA	TGTGCCAGCAGTTGGAACGCCGGGACAGACAATGAGCAGTTCTTC	CASSWNAGTDNEQFF
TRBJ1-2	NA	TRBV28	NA	TGTGCCAGCAGTATTGGGTCCACCAGGGTCCGGGAGGGCTACACCTTC	CASSIGSTRVREGYTF
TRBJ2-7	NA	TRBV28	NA	TGTGCCAGCAGATCAGGACAGAGTACTTACGAGCAGTACTTC	CASRSGQSTYEQYF
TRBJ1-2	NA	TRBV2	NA	TGTGCCAGCAGTGAAGGAGGCCAGGGGAGGGTCTACTATGGCTACACCTTC	CASSEGGQGRVYYGYTF
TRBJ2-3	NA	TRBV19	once	TGTGCCACGCACTCCCGCCGGGCAGATACGCAGTATTTT	CATHSRRADTQYF